These T cell receptor beta chains were read from a single sample in a study of Graves' ophthalmopathy and Graves' hyperthyroidism. TCRdb reanalysed the multiplex PCR reads using MiXCR and keeps one entry per CDR3 protein. Of 200,000 to 250,000 distinct CDR3 sequences listed, 20% to 25% are singletons. What was sequenced was peripheral blood. The receptors derive from a woman aged 45-60 years with Graves' ophthalmopathy. Each CDR3 is given with its conserved first and last residue. The D gene is left open where the match is weak. Not every row has a clone size; where given, it reads once, few, many or a size class.

>15|TRBJ1-2|TRBV12-3/TRBV12-4|many|TRBD1
TGTGCCAGCAGTCCCGGGACAGGGGGATACTATGGCTACACCTTC
CASSPGTGGYYGYTF
>11|TRBJ1-1|TRBV6-5|many|NA
TGTGCCAGCACCCCAGGGGTTGGGGCTTTCTTT
CASTPGVGAFF
>13|TRBJ1-5|TRBV10-3|many|NA
TGTGCCATTGCCGACAGAAACAATCAGCCCCAGCATTTT
CAIADRNNQPQHF
>17|TRBJ2-7|TRBV11-2|NA|TRBD2
TGTGCCAGCAGCTTTCGGAGACTAGCGGGAATTGGTTACGAGCAGTACTTC
CASSFRRLAGIGYEQYF
>14|TRBJ1-6|TRBV7-9|many|TRBD1
TGTGCCAGCAGAGCGGACAGGGGTAATTCACCCCTCCACTTT
CASRADRGNSPLHF
>18|TRBJ2-5|TRBV6-5|many|TRBD2
TGTGCCAGCAGTTACGGACTCCCCGGGACTAACATCCAAGAGACCCAGTACTTC
CASSYGLPGTNIQETQYF
>14|TRBJ2-7|TRBV3-1|few|TRBD1
TGTGCCAGCAGCCTCGGGACAGATCTGGGGGAGCAGTACTTC
CASSLGTDLGEQYF
>12|TRBJ2-5|TRBV30|many|NA
TGTGCCTGGACTAGGAGGCAAGAGACCCAGTACTTC
CAWTRRQETQYF
>16|TRBJ2-7|TRBV5-1|many|TRBD2
TGCGCCAGCAGCTTGCCACCTAGCGGACCTACATACGAGCAGTACTTC
CASSLPPSGPTYEQYF
>18|TRBJ1-1|TRBV28|once|TRBD1
TGTGCCAGCAGTCAAATCGGAGCGGCAGGGGGCTGGGACACTGAAGCTTTCTTT
CASSQIGAAGGWDTEAFF
>15|TRBJ2-7|TRBV11-2|NA|NA
TGTGCCAGCAGCTTAGTCTCTAGCGCGCCCTACGAGCAGTACTTC
CASSLVSSAPYEQYF
>16|TRBJ1-2|TRBV6-1|many|TRBD1
TGTGCCAGCAGTCCTGCGATTTCGGGACAGCTATGGAGCTACACCTTC
CASSPAISGQLWSYTF
>15|TRBJ1-6|TRBV7-2|once|NA
TGTGCCAGCAGCTTAGAGTGGGCTTACAATTCACCCCTCCACTTT
CASSLEWAYNSPLHF
>13|TRBJ1-5|TRBV28|many|NA
TGTGCCACACGGGGAAGTAACAATCAGCCCCAGCATTTT
CATRGSNNQPQHF
>19|TRBJ1-1|TRBV28|many|NA
TGTGCCAGCAGTTTCCTATCTACCGGGACGATCGCCCGGGGGACTGAAGCTTTCTTT
CASSFLSTGTIARGTEAFF
>17|TRBJ2-5|TRBV10-3|few|NA
TGTACCATCAGTGAGCCGGGAACGGGAGCCCTCGGGGAGACCCAGTACTTC
CTISEPGTGALGETQYF
>14|TRBJ1-1|TRBV10-3|many|NA
TGTGCCATCAGTCAAACTGACAGGCCCACTGAAGCTTTCTTT
CAISQTDRPTEAFF
>17|TRBJ1-1|TRBV28|many|NA
TGTGCCAGCAGTTTGCCTCCCCTGGACTTAGAGGAGACTGAAGCTTTCTTT
CASSLPPLDLEETEAFF
>14|TRBJ1-1|TRBV4-1|many|NA
TGCGCCAGCAGCCTGGTTGAAAGGAACACTGAAGCTTTCTTT
CASSLVERNTEAFF
>17|TRBJ2-2|TRBV19|NA|NA
TGTGCCAGTAGTAAAAGATTAGAAACCGGGAACACCGGGGAGCTGTTTTTT
CASSKRLETGNTGELFF
>16|TRBJ1-6|TRBV19|NA|NA
TGTGCCAGTAGATTTACAGAACCCTCCTATAATTCACCCCTCCACTTT
CASRFTEPSYNSPLHF
>15|TRBJ1-1|TRBV20-1|many|NA
TGCAGTGCTAGATGGGCGCGCGGTCCAAACACTGAAGCTTTCTTT
CSARWARGPNTEAFF
>14|TRBJ2-6|TRBV28|many|NA
TGTGCCAGCAGCTGGGGGTCTGGGGCCAACGTCCTGACTTTC
CASSWGSGANVLTF
>13|TRBJ2-7|TRBV11-2|few|TRBD2
TGTGCCAGCAGCACCGGGATTAGCGGGTCACGCCGCTTC
CASSTGISGSRRF
>14|TRBJ2-5|TRBV13|few|NA
TGTGCCAGCAGCCAGGGACGGACCCAAGAGACCCAGTACTTC
CASSQGRTQETQYF
>16|TRBJ2-2|TRBV11-2|many|NA
TGTGCCAGCAGCACCGCCGTTAGGCAGAACACCGGGGAGCTGTTTTTT
CASSTAVRQNTGELFF
>15|TRBJ2-7|TRBV6-6|many|TRBD2
TGTGCCAGCAGAAGACTAGCTTTGGGTCGGAACGAGCAGTACTTC
CASRRLALGRNEQYF
>15|TRBJ2-7|TRBV7-2|many|NA
TGTGCCAGCAGCTTACTAGGGGCTCACTCCTACGAGCAGTACTTC
CASSLLGAHSYEQYF
>12|TRBJ2-7|TRBV28|many|NA
TGTGCCAGCAGCTGGGGACGTTACGAGCAGTACTTC
CASSWGRYEQYF